This entry lists 15 T cell receptor beta chains sequenced from one sample in a study of OX40 agonist ivuxolimab in advanced cancers. The repertoire was sequenced with immunoSEQ multiplex PCR; TCRdb's copy has only in-frame clones and lacks some. This sample has 73,000 or so clones, with about 80% found just once. The sequencing used CD4+ or CD8+ T cells sorted from blood, collected in a trial of the OX40 agonist ivuxolimab. The source is an adult with an advanced solid tumor such as melanoma, head and neck, liver or kidney cancer.

This rearrangement joins TRBV30 to TRBJ1-4; D gene uncertain. Trimming cost V 0 bases and J 11 bases, with 16 bases left between them. Germline CDR1 reads GTSNPN; CDR2 reads SVGIG (reference sequence). The CDR3 totals 14 residues. CDR3 in amino acids: CAWSVLSHNGKLFF. The CDR3 coding sequence is TGTGCCTGGAGTGTACTTAGTCATAATGGGAAACTGTTTTTT.

The V gene is TRBV13, the J gene TRBJ1-5; D call uncertain. V was pared by 4 bases and J by 4 bases, with 11 bases between. CDR3 length: 14 residues. CDR1 and CDR2 from the germline V gene are PRHDT and FYEKMQ (reference sequence). The CDR3 loop reads CASSSRTGNQPQHF. The CDR3 DNA follows: TGTGCCAGCAGCTCCCGGACCGGGAATCAGCCCCAGCATTTT.

The chain has TRBV27 and TRBJ1-5, with D perhaps TRBD1 (5 bases). Germline values: CDR1 MNHEY, CDR2 SMNVEV (reference sequence). This CDR3 region has 14 residues. V lost 3 bases and J lost 6, with 12 bases in between. The CDR3 DNA reads TGTGCCAGCAGTTTTGTTCAGGGAGCTCAGCCCCAGCATTTT. Amino acid sequence: CASSFVQGAQPQHF.

V and J are TRBV27 and TRBJ2-2, with D possibly being TRBD2 (5 bases). Germline CDR1 MNHEY, CDR2 SMNVEV (reference sequence). The CDR3 has 12 residues. V dropped 7 bases and J dropped 6 bases, with 9 bases sitting between them. As DNA, the CDR3 is TGTGCCAGCACAGAGGGCTCCGGGGAGCTGTTTTTT. As protein: CASTEGSGELFF.

This clone was found a few times. In DNA form, the CDR3 reads TGTGCCAGCAGCAGGGCCCTGACAGGGGGTTCCTATAATTCACCCCTCCACTTT. It is translated as CASSRALTGGSYNSPLHF. The rearrangement joins TRBV2 to TRBJ1-6; 9 bases fit TRBD1. The CDR3 has 18 residues. Germline assignment: CDR1 SNHLY and CDR2 FYNNEI. V shed 6 bases, J shed 1 base, and the junction held 10 bases outside the gene matches. The whole variable domain, filled in from reference TRBV2 and TRBJ1-6, reads EPEVTQTPSHQVTQMGQEVILRCVPISNHLYFYWYRQILGQKVEFLVSFYNNEISEKSEIFDDQFSVERPDGSNFTLKIRSTKLEDSAMYFCASSRALTGGSYNSPLHFGNGTRLTVT.

The chain has TRBV12-5 and TRBJ2-5; 15 bases map to TRBD2. This CDR3 is built from 18 residues. V was clipped by 2 bases and J by 5 bases; unmatched bases: 9. Germline-derived CDR1 and CDR2 are LGHNT and FRNRAP. CDR3 nucleotide sequence: TGTGCTAGTGGTTTGTCGGGGACTAGCGGGGGGCTGGGGGAGACCCAGTACTTC. This gives the protein CASGLSGTSGGLGETQYF.

V gene TRBV4-3 combines with J gene TRBJ2-1, with D uncertain. The germline V gene encodes CDR1 LGHNA and CDR2 YSLEER. The ends were cut back, 1 base at V and 4 bases at J, with 11 bases in the middle. The CDR3 loop spans 15 amino acids. CDR3 in DNA: TGCGCCAGCAGCCAAGGTAGGACCGTGTACAATGAGCAGTTCTTC. Its translation: CASSQGRTVYNEQFF.

V usage is TRBV5-4 and J usage is TRBJ1-2; 11 bases fit TRBD1. The germline V gene encodes CDR1 SGHNT and CDR2 YYREEE (reference sequence). The CDR3 consists of 15 residues. V lost 2 bases and J lost 3; bases outside the gene matches: 3. The CDR3 loop is CASSFGGQGDYGYTF. As DNA, the CDR3 is TGTGCCAGCAGCTTCGGGGGACAGGGGGACTATGGCTACACCTTC.

This clone has just a few counts. The V gene is TRBV5-1, the J gene TRBJ2-5; 13 nucleotides agree with TRBD2. The V and J ends lost 5 bases and 1 base, in that order; junction bases with no gene match: 5. Germline V lookup: CDR1 SGHRS, CDR2 YFSETQ. The CDR3 is 16 residues long. The CDR3: CASSRRTSGGQETQYF. The CDR3 coding sequence is TGCGCCAGCAGTCGCCGGACTAGCGGGGGCCAAGAGACCCAGTACTTC.

The genes are TRBV2 and TRBJ2-7, with D unclear. The CDR3 totals 14 residues. CDR1 is SNHLY, CDR2 FYNNEI, per germline. The V end was cut by 3 bases, the J end by 2 bases, with 11 bases between. CDR3 in amino acids: CASSEGLTPYEQYF. CDR3 in DNA: TGTGCCAGCAGTGAGGGATTGACACCCTACGAGCAGTACTTC.

For this clone: Distinct nucleotide sequences in the sample also encode this CDR3. This rearrangement joins TRBV5-1 to TRBJ1-1; D is ambiguous. Trimming cost V 2 bases and J 1 base, with 6 bases left between them. This CDR3 has 13 amino acids. CDR1 is SGHRS and CDR2 is YFSETQ in the germline V gene. The chain's CDR3 is CASSFTGNTEAFF. DNA for the CDR3: TGCGCCAGCAGCTTTACGGGGAACACTGAAGCTTTCTTT.

This clone was recorded a few times. This chain's CDR3 is CASSPYGNRENTEAFF. In DNA form, the CDR3 reads TGTGCCAGCAGCCCGTATGGGAACAGGGAGAACACTGAAGCTTTCTTT. The gene calls are TRBV9 and TRBJ1-1, with D tentatively TRBD1 (6 bases). Trimming took 4 bases from V and 1 from J, leaving 17 bases between them. Germline values: CDR1 SGDLS, CDR2 YYNGEE. The CDR3 has 16 amino acids.

The rearrangement links TRBV18 to TRBJ1-5, with a tentative D call TRBD1 (5 bases). The CDR3 consists of 19 residues. V dropped 2 bases and J dropped 2 bases, with 22 bases sitting between them. Germline CDR1 is KGHSH and CDR2 is LQKENI. The CDR3 DNA sequence: TGTGCCAGCTCACCAACCGGTGGAGGGGCGGAGAGGGGCAATCAGCCCCAGCATTTT. Translating gives CASSPTGGGAERGNQPQHF.

This clone was seen once. The chain is built from TRBV6-1 and TRBJ2-5, with D possibly matching TRBD1 (6 bases). The V and J ends lost 2 bases and 5 bases respectively, with 6 bases between them. Germline V gives CDR1 MNHNS, CDR2 SASEGT. The CDR3 contains 12 residues. CDR3: CASSERGETQYF. In nucleotides, the CDR3 is TGTGCCAGCAGTGAAAGGGGGGAGACCCAGTACTTC.

The genes are TRBV7-9 and TRBJ1-1; 7 nucleotides align to TRBD1. Germline V lookup: CDR1 SEHNR, CDR2 FQNEAQ (reference sequence). V shed 5 bases and J 0 bases; nucleotides not matched to a gene: 6. The CDR3 consists of 15 residues. CDR3 protein: CASSLGGTVNTEAFF. As DNA, the CDR3 is TGTGCCAGCAGCCTTGGCGGGACAGTGAACACTGAAGCTTTCTTT.